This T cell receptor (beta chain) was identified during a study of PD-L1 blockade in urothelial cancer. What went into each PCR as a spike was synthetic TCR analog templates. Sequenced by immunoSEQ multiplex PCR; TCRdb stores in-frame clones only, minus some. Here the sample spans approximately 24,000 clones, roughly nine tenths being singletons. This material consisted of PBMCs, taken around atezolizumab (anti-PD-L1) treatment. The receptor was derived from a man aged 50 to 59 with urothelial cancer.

CDR3 loop: CASSSRTSGGFNNEQFF. CDR3 coding DNA: TGTGCCAGCAGCTCCCGGACTAGCGGGGGCTTCAACAATGAGCAGTTCTTC. V is TRBV11-3 and J is TRBJ2-1; 13 bases match TRBD2. The V and J ends lost 4 bases and 5 bases, in that order; junction bases with no gene match: 8. Germline V gene data show CDR1 as SGHNT and CDR2 as YENEEA. This CDR3 comprises 17 residues.